This TCR beta chain is drawn from a study of cytomegalovirus exposure and HLA in healthy donors. Looking at the study overall: Unique TCRs from HLA-typed donors, 70 million to 100 million of them, were held in an early data release.

V dropped 3 bases and J dropped 3; count of bases not matched to a gene: 7. The CDR3 length is 15 residues. Per the germline V gene, CDR1 is SGDLS and CDR2 is YYNGEE. 60 Vbeta and 13 Jbeta primers were used in PCR. Data came from immunoSEQ multiplex PCR; TCRdb stores just in-frame clones and leaves some out. Of under 200,000 clones listed, roughly 85% were seen once; the top ten hold around 1.5%. Sequenced input: PBMCs. This TCR was recovered from a male donor in good health and CMV-seronegative. The gene calls are TRBV9 and TRBJ2-7; 9 nucleotides match TRBD2. The CDR3 sequence: CASSELAGHDYEQYF. CDR3 coding DNA: TGTGCCAGCAGCGAACTAGCGGGCCACGACTACGAGCAGTACTTC.